The next 21 T cell receptor beta chains were all read from a single sample in a study of CD8 T cells in Susac syndrome. The RNA, about 0.45 to 1 ug, was put through reverse transcription using random hexamers. Each CDR3 protein is one row after TCRdb ran MiXCR on the immunoSEQ multiplex PCR reads. The sample contains around 200,000 distinct CDR3 sequences, approximately 96% of which appear only once. The specimen was CD4+ T cells from PBMCs. Receptor source: a human donor with multiple sclerosis.

The gene calls are TRBV20-1 and TRBJ1-2; D is ambiguous. Germline CDR1 and CDR2: DFQATT and SNEGSKA (reference sequence). The CDR3 extends over 12 amino acids. Trimming stripped 3 bases from V and 2 bases from J, with 7 bases between. The CDR3 loop reads CSASTENYGYTF. Here the CDR3 DNA reads TGCAGTGCTAGTACCGAGAACTATGGCTACACCTTC.

The chain combines TRBV12-3 or TRBV12-4 with TRBJ1-2; TRBD1 aligns across 10 bases. V lost 7 bases and J lost 8; bases outside the gene matches: 7. The length of the CDR3 is 13 residues. The CDR3 reads CASTPGQGLGYTF. The CDR3 DNA is TGTGCCAGCACCCCGGGACAGGGGTTGGGCTACACCTTC.

J is TRBJ1-1 and V is TRBV30, with D unresolved. The CDR3 is 9 residues long. The V and J ends lost 6 bases and 10 bases respectively, with 9 bases between them. Germline V gives CDR1 GTSNPN, CDR2 SVGIG (reference sequence). This CDR3 reads CACGALAFF. CDR3 DNA sequence: TGTGCCTGCGGCGCGTTAGCTTTCTTT.

The chain joins TRBV7-9 to TRBJ1-6; D remains unclear. This CDR3 is 12 amino acids long. The ends were cut back, 2 bases at V and 10 bases at J, with 6 bases in the middle. CDR1 SEHNR and CDR2 FQNEAQ come from the germline V gene (reference sequence). DNA for the CDR3: TGTGCCAGCAGCTTAATGACCTCACCCCTCCACTTT. Its protein product is CASSLMTSPLHF.

The chain carries TRBV10-3 and TRBJ2-7; D might be TRBD1 (6 bases). The ends were cut back, 4 bases at V and 4 bases at J, with 11 bases in the middle. Germline CDR1 ENHRY, CDR2 SYGVKD. The CDR3 extends over 13 amino acids. The chain's CDR3 is CAISVGDTYEQYF. Here the CDR3 DNA reads TGTGCCATCAGTGTGGGGGACACTTACGAGCAGTACTTC.

The chain has TRBV7-3 and TRBJ2-3, with 9 bases that match TRBD1. Germline V gives CDR1 SGHTA, CDR2 FQGTGA. The CDR3 extends over 15 amino acids. V was pared by 5 bases and J by 2 bases, with 5 bases of the junction left unmatched. CDR3 coding DNA: TGTGCCAGCAGCCTAGGGACAGGGCTCACAGATACGCAGTATTTT. Amino acid sequence: CASSLGTGLTDTQYF.

The chain carries TRBV20-1 and TRBJ2-7, with D perhaps TRBD1 (6 bases). V lost 1 base, J lost 5 bases, and 12 bases lay in between. This CDR3 comprises 13 residues. Germline V lookup: CDR1 DFQATT, CDR2 SNEGSKA (reference sequence). The CDR3 coding sequence is TGCAGTGCTAGAGGAAGAACAGGGCACGAGCAGTACTTC. Translating it yields CSARGRTGHEQYF.

The rearrangement joins TRBV20-1 to TRBJ2-7; D not certain. CDR3 length: 13 residues. Trimming stripped 2 bases from V and 1 base from J, with 9 bases between. Germline-derived CDR1 and CDR2 are DFQATT and SNEGSKA (reference sequence). The chain's CDR3 is CSARFPSSYEQYF. CDR3 nucleotides: TGCAGTGCTAGATTTCCCTCTTCCTACGAGCAGTACTTC.

This chain connects TRBV12-3 or TRBV12-4 to TRBJ2-3, with D maybe TRBD1 (6 bases). The CDR3 runs to 13 residues. Trimming removed 2 bases at V and 6 bases at J, with 9 bases between. The CDR3 DNA reads as TGTGCCAGCAGTTTAAGGACAGCCGATACGCAGTATTTT. This encodes CASSLRTADTQYF.

This chain connects TRBV9 to TRBJ2-3, with D possibly TRBD2 on 7 matching bases. Trimming took off 0 bases at V and 0 bases at J, with 14 bases between the two ends. CDR1 SGDLS and CDR2 YYNGEE come from the germline V gene. The CDR3 is 17 amino acids. The CDR3 loop is CASSVEGGAISTDTQYF. CDR3 coding DNA: TGTGCCAGCAGCGTAGAGGGGGGGGCCATCAGCACAGATACGCAGTATTTT.

This CDR3 reads CASSFRPDLNYGYTF. The CDR3 DNA reads as TGTGCCAGCAGTTTTCGTCCGGACCTCAACTATGGCTACACCTTC. The gene calls are TRBV27 and TRBJ1-2; D not certain. Germline values: CDR1 MNHEY, CDR2 SMNVEV (reference sequence). The CDR3 has 15 amino acids. V was shortened by 3 bases and J by 2 bases, with 13 bases between the two germline ends.

V gene TRBV20-1 combines with J gene TRBJ2-1, with D perhaps assigned TRBD1 or TRBD2 (6 bases each). The length of the CDR3 is 12 residues. The germline V gene encodes CDR1 DFQATT and CDR2 SNEGSKA (reference sequence). Trimming pared 6 bases from V and 9 bases from J, leaving 15 bases between. The CDR3 is CSAALGGGEQFF. Here the CDR3 DNA reads TGCAGTGCCGCCCTGGGGGGCGGTGAGCAGTTCTTC.

The chain has TRBV20-1 and TRBJ2-7, with a tentative D call TRBD2 (5 bases). The CDR3 length is 14 residues. The germline V gene has CDR1 DFQATT and CDR2 SNEGSKA (reference sequence). V was pared by 1 base and J by 1 base, with 11 bases between. This CDR3 reads CSARARTGSYEQYF. The CDR3 nucleotides are TGCAGTGCTAGAGCCCGGACTGGGTCCTACGAGCAGTACTTC.

The J gene is TRBJ2-7, the V gene TRBV9; D not certain. Germline V gene lookup returns CDR1 SGDLS and CDR2 YYNGEE. The V end lost 0 bases, the J end lost 4 bases, and 8 bases lay between the germline ends. The CDR3 runs 13 residues. The CDR3 spells CASSVAGQYEQYF. The DNA for the CDR3 is TGTGCCAGCAGCGTAGCTGGCCAATACGAGCAGTACTTC.

The CDR3 region has the DNA TGTGCCAGCAGTCCGCAGACCTGGGAAAACACTGAAGCTTTCTTT. This encodes CASSPQTWENTEAFF. The rearrangement uses TRBV12-3 or TRBV12-4 and TRBJ1-1; no reliable D call. The CDR3 spans 15 residues. V gave up 5 bases and J gave up 2 bases, with 15 bases separating them.

The V gene is TRBV18, the J gene TRBJ1-4; possibly TRBD1 for D (5 bases). The CDR3 covers 13 residues. The germline CDR1 and CDR2 sequences are KGHSH and LQKENI. Trimming took 3 bases from V and 7 from J, leaving 9 bases between them. The CDR3 is CASSPTGGEKLFF. DNA of the CDR3: TGTGCCAGCTCACCGACTGGGGGTGAAAAACTGTTTTTT.

The chain has TRBV19 and TRBJ2-1, with 9 bases lining up with TRBD2. The V gene end was trimmed by 3 bases and the J gene end by 4 bases; junction bases not matched to a gene: 4. This CDR3 is 15 amino acids long. Germline assignment: CDR1 LNHDA and CDR2 SQIVND (reference sequence). The CDR3 DNA is TGTGCCAGTAGTATTGGCGGGGGGGCGTACAATGAGCAGTTCTTC. It specifies CASSIGGGAYNEQFF.

The chain employs TRBV5-6 and TRBJ2-1, with 10 nucleotides matching TRBD2. After removal of 4 bases from V and 6 bases from J, the junction contained 13 bases not matched to a gene. Germline-derived CDR1 and CDR2 are SGHDT and YYEEEE. The CDR3 runs to 17 residues. Here the CDR3 reads CASSLLAGGAVGNEQFF. DNA of the CDR3: TGTGCCAGCAGCCTATTAGCGGGGGGCGCCGTGGGCAATGAGCAGTTCTTC.

The rearrangement links TRBV15 to TRBJ1-2; D not resolved. Germline CDR1 and CDR2: LNHNV and YYDKDF (reference sequence). CDR3 length: 15 residues. The ends were cut back, 1 base at V and 8 bases at J, with 17 bases in the middle. CDR3 DNA: TGTGCCACCAGCAGAGGGTTCGAGGTATCCGACGGCTACACCTTC. It codes for CATSRGFEVSDGYTF.

Worth noting for this clonotype: One junction end does not reproduce the germline sequence, and a read error may be involved. The chain is built from TRBV30 and TRBJ2-7, with D uncertain. Germline CDR1 GTSNPN, CDR2 SVGIG (reference sequence). The CDR3 is made up of 12 amino acids. CDR3 residues: CAWSPGVYAQYF. CDR3 nucleotides: TGTGCCTGGAGTCCAGGAGTTTACGCGCAGTACTTC.

The chain carries TRBV6-2 or TRBV6-3 and TRBJ2-1; D may be TRBD2 (5 bases). The CDR3 consists of 17 residues. Germline V gene lookup returns CDR1 MNHEY and CDR2 SVGEGT. The V gene lost 0 bases and the J gene lost 0 bases, with 12 bases spanning the gap. This CDR3 is CASSYSGGGGSYNEQFF. The DNA for the CDR3 is TGTGCCAGCAGTTACTCTGGAGGCGGAGGCTCCTACAATGAGCAGTTCTTC.